Listed below are T cell receptor beta chains from one sample, sequenced in a study of cytomegalovirus exposure and HLA in healthy donors. Produced via immunoSEQ multiplex PCR; TCRdb's table is partial and in-frame only. In the table there are about 130,000 clones, about 85% of which are singletons. The specimen was PBMCs. Receptor source: a boy between 10 and 17 years old in good health and CMV-seronegative. Each CDR3 is given with its conserved first and last residue. The D gene is left open where the match is weak. A clone size is listed for some rows: how often the clone was seen (once, few, many), or a class if it is expanded.

abundance: NA
d_gene: NA
v_gene: TRBV4-3
j_gene: TRBJ1-6
CDR3aa: CASSQEGDTSNSPLHF
CDR3nt: TGCGCCAGCAGCCAAGAAGGGGACACAAGTAATTCACCCCTCCACTTT

abundance: NA
d_gene: NA
v_gene: TRBV30
j_gene: TRBJ2-5
CDR3aa: CAWSVQTGTQYF
CDR3nt: TGTGCCTGGAGTGTCCAGACTGGGACCCAGTACTTC

abundance: NA
d_gene: NA
v_gene: TRBV7-9
j_gene: TRBJ2-7
CDR3aa: CASSAWFGLSSYEQYF
CDR3nt: TGTGCCAGCAGCGCTTGGTTCGGACTGAGCTCCTACGAGCAGTACTTC

abundance: NA
d_gene: TRBD2
v_gene: TRBV7-2
j_gene: TRBJ2-1
CDR3aa: CASSPGTSGYNEQFF
CDR3nt: TGTGCCAGCAGCCCCGGGACTAGCGGGTACAATGAGCAGTTCTTC

abundance: NA
d_gene: TRBD1
v_gene: TRBV9
j_gene: TRBJ1-1
CDR3aa: CASSPGDRENTEAFF
CDR3nt: TGTGCCAGCAGCCCCGGGGACAGGGAGAACACTGAAGCTTTCTTT

abundance: NA
d_gene: TRBD1
v_gene: TRBV27
j_gene: TRBJ1-2
CDR3aa: CASSSGQGRYGYTF
CDR3nt: TGTGCCAGCAGTTCAGGACAGGGGCGCTATGGCTACACCTTC

abundance: NA
d_gene: NA
v_gene: TRBV6-9
j_gene: TRBJ1-2
CDR3aa: CASKIYYGYTF
CDR3nt: TGTGCCAGCAAAATCTACTATGGCTACACCTTC

abundance: NA
d_gene: NA
v_gene: TRBV7-9
j_gene: TRBJ2-5
CDR3aa: CASSLVWDIEETQYF
CDR3nt: TGTGCCAGCAGCTTAGTCTGGGACATCGAAGAGACCCAGTACTTC

abundance: NA
d_gene: TRBD1
v_gene: TRBV7-6
j_gene: TRBJ2-7
CDR3aa: CASSSRQGQGAYEQYF
CDR3nt: TGTGCCAGCAGCTCCAGACAGGGACAGGGGGCCTACGAGCAGTACTTC

abundance: NA
d_gene: NA
v_gene: TRBV9
j_gene: TRBJ2-7
CDR3aa: CASSPQLSYEQYF
CDR3nt: TGTGCCAGCAGCCCCCAACTCTCCTACGAGCAGTACTTC

abundance: NA
d_gene: TRBD1
v_gene: TRBV11-1
j_gene: TRBJ1-1
CDR3aa: CASSSELGQGNTEAFF
CDR3nt: TGTGCCAGCAGCTCCGAACTTGGACAGGGGAACACTGAAGCTTTCTTT

abundance: few
d_gene: NA
v_gene: TRBV5-4
j_gene: TRBJ2-7
CDR3aa: CASSLTPREQYF
CDR3nt: TGTGCCAGCAGCTTGACGCCGCGGGAGCAGTACTTC

abundance: NA
d_gene: TRBD1
v_gene: TRBV5-1
j_gene: TRBJ1-4
CDR3aa: CASSSDRGDEKLFF
CDR3nt: TGCGCCAGCAGCTCGGACAGGGGTGATGAAAAACTGTTTTTT

abundance: NA
d_gene: TRBD1
v_gene: TRBV7-2
j_gene: TRBJ2-1
CDR3aa: CASSSDRGLYNEQFF
CDR3nt: TGTGCCAGCAGCTCGGACAGGGGGCTGTACAATGAGCAGTTCTTC

abundance: NA
d_gene: NA
v_gene: TRBV7-2
j_gene: TRBJ2-7
CDR3aa: CASSQRWGDHEQYF
CDR3nt: TGTGCCAGCAGCCAGCGCTGGGGGGACCACGAGCAGTACTTC

abundance: NA
d_gene: NA
v_gene: TRBV4-2
j_gene: TRBJ1-2
CDR3aa: CASSQTSSTDNYGYTF
CDR3nt: TGTGCCAGCAGCCAAACGTCCAGCACAGATAACTATGGCTACACCTTC

abundance: NA
d_gene: TRBD1
v_gene: TRBV6-5
j_gene: TRBJ2-5
CDR3aa: CASRRTGGETQYF
CDR3nt: TGTGCCAGCAGACGCACAGGGGGGGAGACCCAGTACTTC

abundance: few
d_gene: NA
v_gene: TRBV4-3
j_gene: TRBJ1-2
CDR3aa: CASSQDYRTDGYTF
CDR3nt: TGCGCCAGCAGCCAAGATTATCGGACTGATGGCTACACCTTC

abundance: few
d_gene: TRBD2
v_gene: TRBV7-9
j_gene: TRBJ2-1
CDR3aa: CASALAGAPLDEQFF
CDR3nt: TGTGCCAGCGCCCTAGCGGGAGCCCCCCTGGATGAGCAGTTCTTC

abundance: NA
d_gene: NA
v_gene: TRBV29-1
j_gene: TRBJ1-1
CDR3aa: CSVTNVQGRTEAFF
CDR3nt: TGCAGCGTCACCAATGTACAGGGCCGCACTGAAGCTTTCTTT

abundance: few
d_gene: TRBD1
v_gene: TRBV5-4
j_gene: TRBJ1-1
CDR3aa: CASGTESNTEAFF
CDR3nt: TGTGCCAGCGGGACAGAATCGAACACTGAAGCTTTCTTT

abundance: NA
d_gene: NA
v_gene: TRBV7-2
j_gene: TRBJ2-7
CDR3aa: CASSNRDILDEQYF
CDR3nt: TGTGCCAGCAGCAACAGGGACATATTGGACGAGCAGTACTTC

abundance: NA
d_gene: NA
v_gene: TRBV5-1
j_gene: TRBJ2-1
CDR3aa: CASSLALHQNNEQFF
CDR3nt: TGCGCCAGCAGCTTGGCTTTACACCAGAACAATGAGCAGTTCTTC

abundance: NA
d_gene: NA
v_gene: TRBV19
j_gene: TRBJ2-7
CDR3aa: CASSIDSSSYEQYF
CDR3nt: TGTGCCAGTAGTATAGATAGTAGCTCCTACGAGCAGTACTTC

abundance: NA
d_gene: TRBD2
v_gene: TRBV4-2
j_gene: TRBJ2-3
CDR3aa: CASSQTGTSGSSDTQYF
CDR3nt: TGTGCCAGCAGCCAAACCGGGACTAGCGGGAGCTCAGATACGCAGTATTTT

abundance: NA
d_gene: TRBD2
v_gene: TRBV15
j_gene: TRBJ2-3
CDR3aa: CATSRRAGLSLRTDTQYF
CDR3nt: TGTGCCACCAGCAGACGAGCGGGACTCTCTCTCCGCACAGATACGCAGTATTTT

abundance: NA
d_gene: TRBD2
v_gene: TRBV7-9
j_gene: TRBJ2-1
CDR3aa: CASSKLAASNEQFF
CDR3nt: TGTGCCAGCAGTAAGCTAGCGGCAAGCAATGAGCAGTTCTTC

abundance: NA
d_gene: TRBD2
v_gene: TRBV5-5
j_gene: TRBJ2-3
CDR3aa: CASSALSGTGTDTQYF
CDR3nt: TGTGCCAGCAGCGCCCTGAGCGGGACGGGCACAGATACGCAGTATTTT

abundance: NA
d_gene: TRBD1
v_gene: TRBV15
j_gene: TRBJ2-7
CDR3aa: CATSRPTGLWHEQYF
CDR3nt: TGTGCCACCAGCAGACCGACAGGGTTATGGCACGAGCAGTACTTC

abundance: NA
d_gene: NA
v_gene: TRBV19
j_gene: TRBJ2-3
CDR3aa: CASSIGHGGHDTQYF
CDR3nt: TGTGCCAGTAGTATTGGGCACGGGGGGCACGATACGCAGTATTTT

abundance: NA
d_gene: NA
v_gene: TRBV21-1
j_gene: TRBJ2-3
CDR3aa: CASSKGPDRRPGFTQYF
CDR3nt: TGTGCCAGCAGCAAAGGTCCGGACAGGAGGCCCGGCTTTACGCAGTATTTT